The 26 T cell receptor beta chains listed next were all sequenced from one sample in a study of Graves' ophthalmopathy and Graves' hyperthyroidism listed by TCRdb under 2018. TCRdb shows the sequencer as Illumina HiSeq 2000. TCR beta CDR3 regions were amplified from RNA transcripts for repertoire sequencing. The first round was an RT-PCR using HTBI primers with the Qiagen OneStep RT-PCR kit, and this first round was followed by a second-round multiplex PCR, then size selection and purification. The raw public data were reprocessed by TCRdb itself: fastp quality trimming at Q25, MiXCR clonotype calling, in-frame beta chains only. Duplicate CDR3 protein sequences are folded into a single record with the most common DNA and genes. The sample data list approximately 1.2 million distinct CDR3 sequences, and 35% to 45% of these were observed just once. The top ten constitute 8.5% to 14% of the sample.

Sequencing was performed on peripheral blood or thyroid tissue (not recorded which). The receptors here all came from an adult man with Graves' hyperthyroidism.

This clonotype was seen repeatedly, ten times or more. The V call is TRBV6-6, the J call TRBJ2-5, with TRBD1 identical over 9 bases. Unmatched junction bases numbered 8, after V lost 6 bases and J lost 3 bases. Germline values: CDR1 MNHNY, CDR2 SVGAGI (reference sequence). The CDR3 has 15 residues. The CDR3, as DNA: TGTGCCAGCAGATCCCCTGGGGACAGGGAAGAGACCCAGTACTTC. Protein sequence: CASRSPGDREETQYF.

In regard to this clonotype: This clone may be a read error of a much larger clone one base away. This CDR3 is missing its conserved last phenylalanine or tryptophan, likely due to a read error. J is TRBJ2-5 and V is TRBV27; 9 bases agree with TRBD1. Per the germline V gene, CDR1 is MNHEY and CDR2 is SMNVEV (reference sequence). V shed 5 bases and J 5 bases; nucleotides not matched to a gene: 12. CDR3 size: 16 residues. The CDR3 sequence: CASSPTWGQGRETQYL. The CDR3 region has the DNA TGTGCCAGCAGTCCTACCTGGGGACAGGGCCGTGAGACCCAGTACCTC.

The chain has TRBV7-6 and TRBJ1-1; 9 bases align to TRBD1. The CDR3 spans 17 residues. Germline lookup yields CDR1 SGHVS and CDR2 FNYEAQ. J was trimmed by 4 bases and V by 4 bases; bases with no gene match: 13. Written as DNA, the CDR3 is TGTGCCAGCAGCTCAAAGGCGGACAGGGGACTGGGCACTGAAGCTTTCTTT. The encoded protein is CASSSKADRGLGTEAFF.

In regard to this clonotype: It is likely a read error, because the conserved phenylalanine at the end of the CDR3 is missing. The DNA is omitted, as the CDR3 cannot be located on it reliably, and the CDR3 follows TCRdb's listing. The chain is built from TRBV29-1 and TRBJ1-3; TRBD1 is the table's D call and was not checked against the DNA. From its first to its last residue, the CDR3 has 9 amino acids. The germline V gene has CDR1 SQVTM and CDR2 ANQGSEA. This CDR3 reads CSAVRDLNT.

This clonotype was counted at least ten times. V gene TRBV2 combines with J gene TRBJ1-2, with no clear D. From germline, CDR1 is SNHLY and CDR2 FYNNEI. The CDR3 covers 13 residues. V was shortened by 3 bases and J by 8 bases, with 13 bases between the two germline ends. CDR3 protein: CASSEAGRNGYTF. CDR3 bases: TGTGCCAGCAGTGAGGCGGGCAGAAACGGCTACACCTTC.

V usage is TRBV14 and J usage is TRBJ1-1, with no clear D. V lost 4 bases, J lost 3 bases, and 15 bases lay in between. This CDR3 is 15 amino acids long. Germline V gives CDR1 SGHDN, CDR2 FVKESK. Written as DNA, the CDR3 is TGTGCCAGCAGCCCTCTAGTAGGACGGGACACTGAAGCTTTCTTT. This sequence encodes CASSPLVGRDTEAFF.

The sample holds a few counts of this clonotype. The rearrangement joins TRBV20-1 to TRBJ2-7, with TRBD2 matching 8 bases. Germline CDR1 DFQATT, CDR2 SNEGSKA (reference sequence). The length of the CDR3 is 15 residues. After removal of 0 bases from V and 5 bases from J, the junction contained 9 bases not matched to a gene. CDR3 sequence: CSARDGTRFGDEQYF. DNA of the CDR3: TGCAGTGCTAGAGATGGGACTAGATTTGGTGACGAGCAGTACTTC.

This clonotype was counted a single time. This sequence joins TRBV10-3 and TRBJ2-7, with 16 nucleotides matching TRBD2. Germline V gene lookup returns CDR1 ENHRY and CDR2 SYGVKD. This CDR3 comprises 13 residues. V lost 10 bases and J lost 6; bases outside the gene matches: 3. CDR3 protein: CATGLAGGFEQYF. Written as DNA, the CDR3 is TGTGCCACGGGACTAGCGGGAGGGTTCGAGCAGTACTTC.

The rearrangement links TRBV29-1 to TRBJ1-1, with 9 positions matching TRBD1. V shed 8 bases, J shed 1 base, and the junction held 5 bases outside the gene matches. The CDR3 loop spans 13 amino acids. Germline V gene sequence: CDR1 SQVTM, CDR2 ANQGSEA. CDR3 protein: CSRGQGRNTEAFF. CDR3 in DNA: TGCAGCAGAGGACAGGGGCGGAACACTGAAGCTTTCTTT. The complete variable domain, with remaining parts taken from reference TRBV29-1 and TRBJ1-1, reads SAVISQKPSRDICQRGTSLTIQCQVDSQVTMMFWYRQQPGQSLTLIATANQGSEATYESGFVIDKFPISRPNLTFSTLTVSNMSPEDSSIYLCSRGQGRNTEAFFGQGTRLTVV.

This clonotype was found many times. This sequence joins TRBV5-1 and TRBJ2-6; tentative D call: TRBD1 (6 bases). The CDR3 has 16 residues. Trimming left V 4 bases short and J 0 bases short, with 11 bases between. Germline V gene data show CDR1 as SGHRS and CDR2 as YFSETQ. Here the CDR3 reads CASSTQGISGANVLTF. The CDR3 nucleotides read TGCGCCAGCAGCACTCAGGGGATCTCTGGGGCCAACGTCCTGACTTTC.

This clonotype showed up just a few times. V usage is TRBV6-5 and J usage is TRBJ1-1; D uncertain. The germline V gene encodes CDR1 MNHEY and CDR2 SVGAGI. Trimming took 6 bases from V and 4 from J, leaving 9 bases between them. The CDR3 consists of 12 residues. As DNA, the CDR3 is TGTGCCAGCAGCCAATTCCGCACTGAAGCTTTCTTT. Its translation is CASSQFRTEAFF.

This rearrangement joins TRBV4-3 to TRBJ1-5; D might be TRBD1 (5 bases). The ends were cut back, 6 bases at V and 6 bases at J, with 9 bases in the middle. The CDR3 runs to 12 residues. Germline-derived CDR1 and CDR2 are LGHNA and YSLEER. CDR3 DNA: TGCGCCAGCAGGCAGGGTCGTCAGCCCCAGCATTTT. This translates into CASRQGRQPQHF.

The table lists this clonotype with a few counts. The chain links TRBV30 to TRBJ2-5; D is unclear. Germline-derived CDR1 and CDR2 are GTSNPN and SVGIG (reference sequence). Between the trimmed V and J ends, which lost 4 bases and 5 bases, there was a span of 11 bases. The CDR3 runs to 12 residues. DNA for the CDR3: TGTGCCTGGAATTCAGGTCAGGAGACCCAGTACTTC. Translated: CAWNSGQETQYF.

The sample holds many counts of this clonotype. The chain links TRBV20-1 to TRBJ1-5; TRBD1 might be the D (6 bases). The CDR3 has 15 residues. Germline CDR1 DFQATT, CDR2 SNEGSKA (reference sequence). The V end lost 6 bases, the J end lost 4 bases, and 19 bases lay between the germline ends. CDR3 nucleotides: TGCAGTGCCAATCCCTCGACAGGAATGAATCAGCCCCAGCATTTT. This sequence encodes CSANPSTGMNQPQHF.

This clonotype was counted at least ten times. The chain couples TRBV11-2 to TRBJ2-5, with D possibly being TRBD1 (6 bases). This CDR3 contains 14 residues. V was trimmed by 4 bases and J by 4 bases, leaving 13 bases between them. The germline gives CDR1 SGHAT, CDR2 FQNNGV. CDR3 coding DNA: TGTGCCAGCAGCTCCAATACAGGGAGAGAGACCCAGTACTTC. Protein sequence: CASSSNTGRETQYF.

CDR3 in amino acids: CAISELWIPERSYSNQPQHF. In nucleotides, the CDR3 is TGTGCCATCAGTGAGCTGTGGATTCCGGAGCGAAGTTATAGCAATCAGCCCCAGCATTTT. The J gene is TRBJ1-5, the V gene TRBV10-3; D is uncertain. The CDR3 length is 20 residues. CDR1 is ENHRY, CDR2 SYGVKD, per germline. With 2 bases removed from V and 0 bases from J, the gap between germline ends came to 23 bases.

This clonotype was detected only once. Since a much larger clone is just one base distant, this may be a read error. The V call is TRBV2, the J call TRBJ2-7, with 7 nucleotides matching TRBD1. CDR1 is SNHLY and CDR2 is FYNNEI in the germline V gene. There are 13 residues in the CDR3. CDR3 sequence reads: CAGRDDRAYEQYF. The CDR3 DNA follows: TGTGCCGGCAGGGATGACAGGGCCTACGAGCAGTACTTC.

Details on this clonotype: One junction end does not reproduce the germline sequence, and a read error may be involved. This chain links TRBV7-2 with TRBJ2-5; 9 positions agree with TRBD2. The CDR3 is 16 residues long. CDR1 is SGHTA and CDR2 is FQGNSA in the germline V gene. The DNA of the CDR3 is TGTGCTAGCACCCCAACCTTGCGGGCGGGGGGGGAGACCCAGCACTTC. It translates to CASTPTLRAGGETQHF.

Many counts were recorded for this clonotype. The chain links TRBV6-6 to TRBJ1-6; TRBD1 matches 10 bases. CDR3 length: 13 amino acids. Looked up from germline, CDR1 is MNHNY and CDR2 is SVGAGI (reference sequence). After removal of 7 bases from V and 9 bases from J, the junction contained 3 bases not matched to a gene. DNA for the CDR3: TGTGCCAGCACGACAGGGGGCTTTTCACCCCTCCACTTT. This encodes CASTTGGFSPLHF.

The V gene is TRBV4-3, the J gene TRBJ2-5; 7 nucleotides align to TRBD1. The germline V gene encodes CDR1 LGHNA and CDR2 YSLEER. CDR3 length: 15 amino acids. With V trimmed by 1 base and J by 2 bases, 4 bases remained unmatched. CDR3 sequence (DNA): TGCGCCAGCAGCCAAGTGGGACAGAGGCAAGAGACCCAGTACTTC. This codes for CASSQVGQRQETQYF.

The chain combines TRBV19 with TRBJ1-5; TRBD1 is a possible D gene (5 bases). V was trimmed by 1 base and J by 0 bases, leaving 7 bases between them. This CDR3 has 15 residues. CDR1 is LNHDA, CDR2 SQIVND, per germline (reference sequence). CDR3 DNA: TGTGCCAGTAGTATAGGGGGCTATAGCAATCAGCCCCAGCATTTT. It translates to CASSIGGYSNQPQHF. Together with reference TRBV19 and TRBJ1-5, the CDR3 gives the full variable domain: DGGITQSPKYLFRKEGQNVTLSCEQNLNHDAMYWYRQDPGQGLRLIYYSQIVNDFQKGDIAEGYSVSREKKESFPLTVTSAQKNPTAFYLCASSIGGYSNQPQHFGDGTRLSIL.

The chain links TRBV6-5 to TRBJ2-5; D is unresolved. Trimming shortened V by 6 bases and J by 1 base, and 12 bases separated the two germline ends. Germline V CDR1 and CDR2: MNHEY, SVGAGI. The CDR3 has 14 residues. CDR3 sequence: CASSLSSFQETQYF. For the CDR3, the DNA is TGTGCCAGCAGCTTATCTAGTTTCCAAGAGACCCAGTACTTC.

V usage is TRBV9 and J usage is TRBJ1-5; D is uncertain. Between the trimmed V and J ends, which lost 5 bases and 4 bases, there was a span of 13 bases. Germline CDR1 SGDLS, CDR2 YYNGEE. This CDR3 region has 14 residues. The CDR3 nucleotides are TGTGCCAGCAGTTCCCTGGAGAAGAATCAGCCCCAGCATTTT. This codes for CASSSLEKNQPQHF.

The rearrangement uses TRBV20-1 and TRBJ2-2; no definite D call. The length of the CDR3 is 15 residues. The germline V and J ends were trimmed by 6 bases and 0 bases, with 14 bases remaining between them. Germline V gene lookup returns CDR1 DFQATT and CDR2 SNEGSKA (reference sequence). The CDR3 DNA follows: TGCAGTGCCCCCAAAGACACTACGAACACCGGGGAGCTGTTTTTT. This codes for CSAPKDTTNTGELFF.

J is TRBJ2-5 and V is TRBV12-3 or TRBV12-4, with 9 positions matching TRBD1. V shed 4 bases, J shed 5 bases, and the junction held 5 bases outside the gene matches. This CDR3 region has 14 residues. CDR3 residues: CASSWDRAWETQYF. In DNA, the CDR3 is TGTGCCAGCAGTTGGGACAGGGCGTGGGAGACCCAGTACTTC.

This clonotype was seen at least ten times. The V gene is TRBV29-1, the J gene TRBJ2-2; no firm D call. The V end was cut by 6 bases, the J end by 4 bases, with 9 bases between. The CDR3 runs 12 residues. Germline-derived CDR1 and CDR2 are SQVTM and ANQGSEA. CDR3 sequence: CSVALGTGELFF. The DNA for the CDR3 is TGCAGCGTGGCGTTGGGCACCGGGGAGCTGTTTTTT.